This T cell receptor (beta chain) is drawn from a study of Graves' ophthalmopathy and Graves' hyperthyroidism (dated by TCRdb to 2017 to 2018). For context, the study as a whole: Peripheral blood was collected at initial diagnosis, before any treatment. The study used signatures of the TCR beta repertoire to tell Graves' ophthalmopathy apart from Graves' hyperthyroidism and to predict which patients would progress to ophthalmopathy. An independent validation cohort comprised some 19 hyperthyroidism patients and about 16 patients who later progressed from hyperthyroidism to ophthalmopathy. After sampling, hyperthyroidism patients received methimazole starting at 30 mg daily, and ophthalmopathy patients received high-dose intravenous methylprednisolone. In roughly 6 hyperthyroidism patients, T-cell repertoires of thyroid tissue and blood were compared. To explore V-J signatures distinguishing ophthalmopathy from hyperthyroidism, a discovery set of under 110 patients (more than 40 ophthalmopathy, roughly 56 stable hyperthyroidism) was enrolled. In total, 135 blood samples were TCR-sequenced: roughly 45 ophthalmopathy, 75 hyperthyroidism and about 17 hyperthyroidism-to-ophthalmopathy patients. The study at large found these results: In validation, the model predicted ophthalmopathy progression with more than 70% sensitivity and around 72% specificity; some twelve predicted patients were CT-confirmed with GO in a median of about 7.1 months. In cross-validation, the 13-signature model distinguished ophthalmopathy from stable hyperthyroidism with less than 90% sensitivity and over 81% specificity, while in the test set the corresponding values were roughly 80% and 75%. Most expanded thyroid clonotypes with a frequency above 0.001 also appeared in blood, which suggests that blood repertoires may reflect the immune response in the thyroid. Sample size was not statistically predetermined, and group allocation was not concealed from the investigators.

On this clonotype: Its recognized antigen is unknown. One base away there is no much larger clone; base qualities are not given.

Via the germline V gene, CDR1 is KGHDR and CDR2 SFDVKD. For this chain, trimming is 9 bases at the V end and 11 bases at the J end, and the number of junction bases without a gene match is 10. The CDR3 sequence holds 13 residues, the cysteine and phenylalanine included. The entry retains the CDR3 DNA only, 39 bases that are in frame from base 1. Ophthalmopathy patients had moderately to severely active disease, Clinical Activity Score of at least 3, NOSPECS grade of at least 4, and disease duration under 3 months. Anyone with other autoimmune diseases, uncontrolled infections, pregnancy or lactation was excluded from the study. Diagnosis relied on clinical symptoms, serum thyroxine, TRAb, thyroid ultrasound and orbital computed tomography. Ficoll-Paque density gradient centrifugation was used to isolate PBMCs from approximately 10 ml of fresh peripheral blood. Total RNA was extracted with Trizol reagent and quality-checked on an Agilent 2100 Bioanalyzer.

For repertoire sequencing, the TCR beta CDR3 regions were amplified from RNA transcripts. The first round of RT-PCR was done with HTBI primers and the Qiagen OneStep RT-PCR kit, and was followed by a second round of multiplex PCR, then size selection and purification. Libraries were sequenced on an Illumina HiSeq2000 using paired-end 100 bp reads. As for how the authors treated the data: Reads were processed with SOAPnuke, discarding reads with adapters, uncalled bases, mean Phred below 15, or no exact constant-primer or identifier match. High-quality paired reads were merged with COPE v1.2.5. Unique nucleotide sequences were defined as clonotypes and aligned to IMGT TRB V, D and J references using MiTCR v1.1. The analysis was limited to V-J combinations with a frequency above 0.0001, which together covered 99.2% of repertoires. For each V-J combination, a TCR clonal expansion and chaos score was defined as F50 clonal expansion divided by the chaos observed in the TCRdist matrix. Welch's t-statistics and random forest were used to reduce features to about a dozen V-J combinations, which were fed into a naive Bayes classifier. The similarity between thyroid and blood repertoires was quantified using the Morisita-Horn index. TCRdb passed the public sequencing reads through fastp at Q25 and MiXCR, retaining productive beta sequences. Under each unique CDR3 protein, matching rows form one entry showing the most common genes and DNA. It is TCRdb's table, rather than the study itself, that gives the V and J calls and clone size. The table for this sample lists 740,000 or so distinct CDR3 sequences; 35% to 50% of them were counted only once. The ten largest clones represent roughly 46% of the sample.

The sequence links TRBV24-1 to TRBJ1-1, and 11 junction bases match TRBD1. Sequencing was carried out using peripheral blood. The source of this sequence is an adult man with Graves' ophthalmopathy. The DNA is TGTGCCACCGAATGGACAGGGGGCTGGTTCGCTTTCTTT. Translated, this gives CATEWTGGWFAFF.